A selection of T cell receptor beta chains follows, all from one sample in a study of OX40 agonist ivuxolimab in advanced cancers. The data were produced by immunoSEQ multiplex PCR, yet TCRdb's version contains in-frame clones alone and is incomplete. The repertoire holds fewer than 30,000 clones, with 88% as singletons. The material sequenced was CD4+ or CD8+ T cells sorted from blood, taken in a trial of the OX40 agonist ivuxolimab. These receptors originate from an adult with an advanced solid tumor such as melanoma, head and neck, liver or kidney cancer. The CDR3 runs from the conserved cysteine through the conserved F or W. A D gene is named only where the DNA matches it firmly. Clone size is stated in some rows and not others, as once, few, many or a class when expanded.

>TRBV2|NA|NA|TRBJ2-7
CASRPLAGNSYEQYF
TGTGCCAGCAGACCCCTGGCGGGCAACTCCTACGAGCAGTACTTC
>TRBV6-5|TRBD1|NA|TRBJ1-1
CASSYSLGGAGPEAFF
TGTGCCAGCAGTTACTCTCTAGGGGGCGCAGGTCCTGAAGCTTTCTTT
>TRBV4-2|NA|NA|TRBJ1-2
CASSQEGGSNYGYTF
TGTGCCAGCAGCCAAGAGGGGGGGTCTAACTATGGCTACACCTTC
>TRBV6-5|NA|once|TRBJ2-5
CASRVRGPGTQYF
TGTGCCAGCAGAGTGCGGGGTCCGGGGACCCAGTACTTC
>TRBV10-3|NA|once|TRBJ2-2
CAISSTGSTGELFF
TGTGCCATCAGCTCGACTGGAAGCACCGGGGAGCTGTTTTTT
>TRBV11-3|TRBD1|NA|TRBJ2-1
CASSEDRGNEQFF
TGTGCCAGCAGCGAGGACAGGGGCAATGAGCAGTTCTTC
>TRBV6-1|NA|NA|TRBJ2-7
CASRGDKSYEQYF
TGTGCCAGCAGGGGGGACAAATCCTACGAGCAGTACTTC
>TRBV29-1|NA|NA|TRBJ2-3
CSVAITVRTDTQYF
TGCAGCGTTGCCATCACAGTCCGCACAGATACGCAGTATTTT
>TRBV5-1|TRBD2|NA|TRBJ2-1
CASSPGTSGYNEQFF
TGCGCCAGCAGCCCCGGGACTAGCGGGTACAATGAGCAGTTCTTC
>TRBV30|NA|NA|TRBJ1-1
CAWRLGVWDTEAFF
TGTGCCTGGAGGTTAGGAGTGTGGGACACTGAAGCTTTCTTT
>TRBV30|NA|NA|TRBJ1-1
CAWILNLNTEAFF
TGTGCCTGGATTCTCAACTTGAACACTGAAGCTTTCTTT
>TRBV7-9|NA|NA|TRBJ2-3
CASSRQGSTDTQYF
TGTGCCAGCAGCCGTCAAGGTAGCACAGATACGCAGTATTTT
>TRBV5-4|NA|NA|TRBJ2-5
CASSLSNGIQETQYF
TGTGCCAGCAGCTTATCGAACGGTATCCAAGAGACCCAGTACTTC
>TRBV2|NA|NA|TRBJ1-5
CASSGGAGNQPQHF
TGTGCCAGCAGTGGGGGGGCCGGCAATCAGCCCCAGCATTTT
>TRBV7-6|NA|NA|TRBJ2-6
CASSLVGGANVLTF
TGTGCAAGCAGCTTAGTTGGTGGGGCCAACGTCCTGACTTTC
>TRBV19|NA|NA|TRBJ2-1
CASSIGGRGGNEQFF
TGTGCCAGTAGTATAGGAGGGAGGGGGGGAAATGAGCAGTTCTTC
>TRBV5-4|NA|NA|TRBJ2-3
CASSRDTDTQYF
TGTGCCAGCAGCCGGGACACAGATACGCAGTATTTT
>TRBV9|NA|NA|TRBJ1-3
CASSVRSSGNTIYF
TGTGCCAGCAGCGTTCGATCCTCTGGAAACACCATATATTTT
>TRBV7-9|NA|NA|TRBJ2-1
CASSLGFRNEQFF
TGTGCCAGCAGCTTAGGTTTTAGGAATGAGCAGTTCTTC
>TRBV7-2|NA|once|TRBJ1-2
CASSPDFNYGYTF
TGTGCCAGCAGTCCCGATTTTAACTATGGCTACACCTTC
>TRBV28|TRBD1|once|TRBJ1-5
CASTRTGISNQPQHF
TGTGCCAGCACTCGGACAGGGATTAGCAATCAGCCCCAGCATTTT
>TRBV11-3|NA|NA|TRBJ2-1
CASSLDLGNNEQFF
TGTGCCAGCAGCTTAGATCTCGGCAACAATGAGCAGTTCTTC
>TRBV2|NA|NA|TRBJ1-2
CASSEGGRDYGYTF
TGTGCCAGCAGTGAGGGGGGTAGGGACTATGGCTACACCTTC
>TRBV9|TRBD2|few|TRBJ2-2
CASSLGLAGPGYTGELFF
TGTGCCAGCAGCTTAGGACTAGCGGGGCCGGGATACACCGGGGAGCTGTTTTTT
>TRBV14|NA|NA|TRBJ2-3
CASSQDFATSTDTQYF
TGTGCCAGCAGCCAAGATTTTGCAACTAGCACAGATACGCAGTATTTT
>TRBV5-4|TRBD2|NA|TRBJ2-5
CASSLSGRGQETQYF
TGTGCCAGCAGCCTTAGCGGGAGGGGACAAGAGACCCAGTACTTC
>TRBV2|NA|NA|TRBJ1-4
CASSEGGGVEKLFF
TGTGCCAGCAGTGAAGGGGGGGGAGTCGAAAAACTGTTTTTT